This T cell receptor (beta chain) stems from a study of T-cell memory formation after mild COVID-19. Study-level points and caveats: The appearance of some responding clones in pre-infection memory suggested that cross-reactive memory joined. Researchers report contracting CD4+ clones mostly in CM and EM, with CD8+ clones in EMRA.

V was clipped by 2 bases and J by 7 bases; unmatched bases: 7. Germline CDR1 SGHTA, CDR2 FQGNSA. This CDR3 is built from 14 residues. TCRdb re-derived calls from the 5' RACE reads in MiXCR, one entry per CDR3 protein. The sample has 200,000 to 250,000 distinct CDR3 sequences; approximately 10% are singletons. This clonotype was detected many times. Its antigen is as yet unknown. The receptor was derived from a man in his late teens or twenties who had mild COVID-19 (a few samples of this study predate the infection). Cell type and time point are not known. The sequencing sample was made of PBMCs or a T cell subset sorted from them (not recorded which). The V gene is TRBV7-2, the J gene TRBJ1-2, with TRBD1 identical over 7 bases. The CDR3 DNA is TGTGCCAGCAGCTTAAAACCATCAGGGGGTGGCTACACCTTC. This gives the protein CASSLKPSGGGYTF.